Following are 10 T cell receptor beta chains from one sample sequenced in a study of response to subunit inactivated influenza vaccine. Using its own MiXCR run on the RT-PCR reads, TCRdb lists one record per CDR3 protein. In the table there are about 530,000 distinct CDR3 sequences, under 15% of which are singletons. The material was PBMCs from blood, obtained roughly 48 days after vaccination. These receptors all come from a man aged 50 or older who received an inactivated influenza vaccine.

Notes on this clonotype: No conserved phenylalanine or tryptophan ends this CDR3, so it is likely a read error. The chain employs TRBV10-2 and TRBJ2-5; D not resolved. The CDR3 spans 15 residues. Germline-derived CDR1 and CDR2 are WSHSY and SAAADI. V dropped 0 bases and J dropped 5 bases, with 13 bases sitting between them. The CDR3 sequence: CASSESVLGWETQYL. DNA of the CDR3: TGCGCCAGCAGTGAGTCAGTGCTTGGTTGGGAGACCCAGTACTTA.

The chain employs TRBV6-2 or TRBV6-3 and TRBJ2-3; TRBD2 matches 12 bases. CDR3 length: 17 amino acids. Unmatched junction bases numbered 7, after V lost 4 bases and J lost 2 bases. From germline, CDR1 is MNHEY and CDR2 SVGEGT. The CDR3 DNA follows: TGTGCCAGCAGTTTTTGGACTAGCGGGACTTACACAGATACGCAGTATTTT. The encoded protein is CASSFWTSGTYTDTQYF.

This chain links TRBV7-2 with TRBJ2-1; D remains ambiguous. V shed 1 base and J shed 8 bases, with 18 bases lying between them. The V gene's germline CDR1 is SGHTA and CDR2 FQGNSA. This CDR3 comprises 16 residues. CDR3 DNA: TGTGCCAGCAGCTTAGGCCCGCGAGCGATGATCCATGAGCAGTTCTTC. Protein product: CASSLGPRAMIHEQFF.

This clonotype has at least ten counts. At one end the junction does not follow the germline gene, possibly because of a read error. V and J are TRBV7-2 and TRBJ2-5, with D perhaps TRBD1 (5 bases). The CDR3 has 14 residues. Germline CDR1 SGHTA, CDR2 FQGNSA. CDR3 nucleotide sequence: TGTGCCAGCAGTTTAGGGCAGGGATGGGAGACCCAGTACTTC. Translation gives CASSLGQGWETQYF.

The sample holds a few counts of this clonotype. At one boundary the junction diverges from the germline segment, which might be a read error. CDR3 in DNA: TGTGCCAGCAGTTACCCCGGGGGTCCTTCCTTC. Residues: CASSYPGGPSF. V and J are TRBV6-2 or TRBV6-3 and TRBJ2-1; weak D call: TRBD2 (6 bases). The length of the CDR3 is 11 residues. Germline V gene data show CDR1 as MNHEY and CDR2 as SVGEGT.

CDR3 in DNA: TGTGCCAGCAGTTTATCGGAGCGGGAGTACGAGCAGTACTTC. Residues: CASSLSEREYEQYF. The gene calls are TRBV27 and TRBJ2-7; 8 nucleotides agree with TRBD2. This CDR3 comprises 14 residues. Trimming cost V 0 bases and J 4 bases; bases outside gene matches: 2. The germline V gene encodes CDR1 MNHEY and CDR2 SMNVEV (reference sequence).

The rearrangement uses TRBV7-3 and TRBJ2-3; 8 bases agree with TRBD2. Germline-derived CDR1 and CDR2 are SGHTA and FQGTGA. Germline trimming cut 4 bases from V and 5 bases from J; bases unmatched to any gene: 5. The CDR3 length is 14 residues. CDR3 nucleotide sequence: TGTGCCAGCAGCTCCGGGACTAGGAAAGATACGCAGTATTTT. It specifies CASSSGTRKDTQYF.

This chain connects TRBV20-1 to TRBJ2-1; D may be TRBD1 or TRBD2 (5 bases each). CDR1 is DFQATT, CDR2 SNEGSKA, per germline (reference sequence). The V end lost 2 bases, the J end lost 1 base, and 21 bases lay between the germline ends. The CDR3 extends over 18 amino acids. The CDR3 loop reads CSARTPFTGPLSYNEQFF. CDR3 nucleotides: TGCAGTGCTAGAACTCCGTTTACGGGGCCCCTTTCCTACAATGAGCAGTTCTTC.

This sequence joins TRBV7-9 and TRBJ1-4; 9 positions agree with TRBD1. The CDR3 runs 14 residues. Germline CDR1 and CDR2: SEHNR and FQNEAQ (reference sequence). The J segment lost 8 bases and the V segment lost 5 bases, leaving 6 bases of the junction unmatched. The DNA of the CDR3 is TGTGCCAGCAGCCGTTGGACAGGGGAAGAAAAACTGTTTTTT. Protein product: CASSRWTGEEKLFF.

This chain joins TRBV5-6 and TRBJ2-3, with D hard to call. V gave up 7 bases and J gave up 6 bases, with 12 bases separating them. From germline, CDR1 is SGHDT and CDR2 YYEEEE. This CDR3 region has 12 residues. The CDR3 spells CASGSGWDTQYF. The CDR3 nucleotides read TGTGCCAGCGGCTCCGGGTGGGATACGCAGTATTTT.